This is a list of T cell receptor beta chains from one sample in a study of graft-versus-host responses after intestinal transplantation. Sequenced by immunoSEQ multiplex PCR; TCRdb stores in-frame clones only, minus some. This table holds more than 15,000 clones, approximately 38% found once. The sample was alloreactive CD8+ T cells from a mixed lymphocyte reaction culture, taken before intestinal transplant. The receptors derive from a human patient who received an intestinal transplant. The CDR3 runs from the conserved cysteine through the conserved F or W. The D gene is left open where the match is weak. Not all rows give a size; the values are once, few, many and, for expanded clones, a class.

V gene	D gene	J gene	clone size	CDR3 DNA	CDR3 protein
TRBV10-3	-	TRBJ1-4	-	TGTGCCATCAGTGAAAACCTCAAACCTGGACAACAGAGTGAAAAACTGTTTTTT	CAISENLKPGQQSEKLFF
TRBV27	TRBD2	TRBJ2-1	few	TGTGCCAGCAGCCAAGGGACTAGCGCGCTCTACAATGAGCAGTTCTTC	CASSQGTSALYNEQFF
TRBV6-5	TRBD1	TRBJ2-7	-	TGTGCCAGCAGTTACGGGACAGGGTCCGAGCAGTACTTC	CASSYGTGSEQYF
TRBV6-5	TRBD2	TRBJ2-7	-	TGTGCCACCAACGGACTAGCGAGCTACGAGCAGTACTTC	CATNGLASYEQYF
TRBV9	-	TRBJ1-2	-	TGTGCCAGCAGCGTAGGAGCTGGTGGCTACACCTTC	CASSVGAGGYTF
TRBV29-1	TRBD2	TRBJ2-3	-	TGCAGCGTTTCCGGGACTAGCGGGAGGTTTCCACAGGGCACAGATACGCAGTATTTT	CSVSGTSGRFPQGTDTQYF
TRBV6-1	-	TRBJ2-2	few	TGTGCCAGCAGTTTCTCGAACACCGGGGAGCTGTTTTTT	CASSFSNTGELFF
TRBV6-5	-	TRBJ1-1	few	TGTGCCAGCAGTTGGGCAGGGGACACTGAAGCTTTCTTT	CASSWAGDTEAFF
TRBV6-4	-	TRBJ2-5	-	TGTGCCAGCAGTCCCTACCCGGGGCGTCCCCAAGAGACCCAGTACTTC	CASSPYPGRPQETQYF
TRBV4-2	-	TRBJ2-5	few	TGTGCCAGCAGCCAAGATCTCCCCATCTTGGGCGCGGAAGAGACCCAGTACTTC	CASSQDLPILGAEETQYF
TRBV7-9	-	TRBJ1-1	-	TGTGCCAGCAGCCATAACGAAGGACAGCACCTTGAAGCTTTCTTT	CASSHNEGQHLEAFF
TRBV6-1	TRBD2	TRBJ2-3	once	TGTGCCAGCAGTGAATGGGATAGCGGGAGGGCCGAAGATACGCAGTATTTT	CASSEWDSGRAEDTQYF
TRBV10-3	-	TRBJ1-1	few	TGTGCCAGCAGTTCAGGGGCTGAAGCTTTCTTT	CASSSGAEAFF
TRBV5-1	TRBD1	TRBJ2-1	-	TGCGCCAGCAGCTTTACCGGGACAGGGGAGACGAATGAGCAGTTCTTC	CASSFTGTGETNEQFF
TRBV5-1	-	TRBJ2-7	-	TGCGCCAGCCGCAGTGACCAAGGGTTACCCTACGAGCAGTACTTC	CASRSDQGLPYEQYF
TRBV6-8	-	TRBJ2-2	-	TGTGCCAGCAGTTACTCGAACGGGCGCACCGGGGAGCTGTTTTTT	CASSYSNGRTGELFF
TRBV29-1	TRBD2	TRBJ2-1	medium-sized	TGCAGCGGGACTAGCGGCGGGTACAATGAGCAGTTCTTC	CSGTSGGYNEQFF
TRBV25-1	TRBD1	TRBJ2-2	-	TGTGCCAGCAGTGATAGGACAGGAGGCACCGGGGAGCTGTTTTTT	CASSDRTGGTGELFF
TRBV27	TRBD1	TRBJ2-7	-	TGTGCCAGCAGTTCCGGGACAGGGGGCTACGAGCAGTACTTC	CASSSGTGGYEQYF
TRBV13	-	TRBJ2-1	few	TGTGCCAGCAGCGTCGGGCCCGTGGGCAATGAGCAGTTCTTC	CASSVGPVGNEQFF
TRBV6-5	-	TRBJ2-1	-	TGTGCCAGCAGAAAGGGAGTGCCGGATTACAATGAGCAGTTCTTC	CASRKGVPDYNEQFF
TRBV6-5	-	TRBJ2-1	-	TGTGCCAGCAGTTACGGGAGCCCCCCAGGGAATGAGCAGTTCTTC	CASSYGSPPGNEQFF
TRBV7-9	-	TRBJ1-2	medium-sized	TGTGCCAGCAGCTTACGCAGGGCGGGTGGCTACACCTTC	CASSLRRAGGYTF
TRBV6-1	-	TRBJ2-1	few	TGTGCCAGCAATCAGGGAACCAATGAGCAGTTCTTC	CASNQGTNEQFF
TRBV4-3	TRBD1	TRBJ1-2	-	TGCGCCAGCAGCCAAGAGGGGACAGGGTCTGGCTACACCTTC	CASSQEGTGSGYTF
TRBV7-6	TRBD1	TRBJ1-1	-	TGTGCCAGCAGCTTAGGAGGGACAGGCACTGAAGCTTTCTTT	CASSLGGTGTEAFF
TRBV28	-	TRBJ1-3	few	TGTGCCAGCAGTTTATTGGTCACCTCTGGAAACACCATATATTTT	CASSLLVTSGNTIYF
TRBV6-5	-	TRBJ2-1	-	TGTGCCAGCAGTTACGTACCGGGAGTAAGGAATGAGCAGTTCTTC	CASSYVPGVRNEQFF
TRBV2	TRBD1	TRBJ1-5	medium-sized	TGTGCCAGCAGCAGGACAGGGGAGGATAGCAATCAGCCCCAGCATTTT	CASSRTGEDSNQPQHF
TRBV4-2	-	TRBJ1-2	few	TGTGCCAGCAGCCACGGGGACGGCAACTATGGCTACACCTTC	CASSHGDGNYGYTF
TRBV28	TRBD2	TRBJ2-1	once	TGTGCCAGCAGTTTCCCCTCGACTAGCGGGCCTTACAATGAGCAGTTCTTC	CASSFPSTSGPYNEQFF
TRBV10-3	TRBD1	TRBJ1-2	-	TGTGCCATCAGGAGACAGGGGGCAGGGGTCTATGGCTACACCTTC	CAIRRQGAGVYGYTF
TRBV6-1	TRBD2	TRBJ2-5	-	TGTGCCAGCATTTTTGGGCGGGGGTGGCAGACCCAGTACTTC	CASIFGRGWQTQYF
TRBV27	TRBD2	TRBJ2-7	-	TGTGCCAGCAGTTGGGGAGGGCAGGGCTACGAGCAGTACTTC	CASSWGGQGYEQYF
TRBV29-1	TRBD2	TRBJ2-4	-	TGCAGCGTTGTACCCTGGACTAGCGGGAGAGACATTCAGTACTTC	CSVVPWTSGRDIQYF
TRBV6-1	-	TRBJ1-2	few	TGTGCCACCACGAATGGGGAAGACTTGGGAGGCTACACCTTC	CATTNGEDLGGYTF
TRBV29-1	TRBD2	TRBJ2-1	-	TGCAGCGTTGAGGGACTAGCGGGAGTGGATGAGCAGTTCTTC	CSVEGLAGVDEQFF
TRBV27	TRBD1	TRBJ2-7	few	TGTGCCAGCAGTAGGGCCCCCGGGACAGGGGGCAACGAGCAGTACTTC	CASSRAPGTGGNEQYF
TRBV2	-	TRBJ1-1	few	TGTGCCAACAGTATTAGGGAAGCTTTCTTT	CANSIREAFF
TRBV6-5	-	TRBJ1-2	few	TGTGCCAGCAGTTACTCGTCTTGGGGGTCAGAGTATGGCTACACCTTC	CASSYSSWGSEYGYTF
TRBV18	-	TRBJ2-7	few	TGTGCCAGCTCACCAATCTGGGGCTACGAGCAGTACTTC	CASSPIWGYEQYF
TRBV9	-	TRBJ2-1	-	TGTGCCAGCAGCAAAGCCGGGGAGTGGGACAATGAGCAGTTCTTC	CASSKAGEWDNEQFF
TRBV2	TRBD1	TRBJ2-1	-	TGTGCCAGCAGTGATTGGGACAGGGGGACCGGTGAGCAGTTCTTC	CASSDWDRGTGEQFF
TRBV5-1	-	TRBJ1-5	-	TGCGCCAGCAGCTCCAAGAAGGGGGGAGGGCAGCCCCAGCATTTT	CASSSKKGGGQPQHF
TRBV21-1	-	TRBJ2-5	few	TGTGCCAGCAGCAAAAATCCCCCCGGGACTCCCTCATGGGCTCAAGAGACCCAGTACTTC	CASSKNPPGTPSWAQETQYF
TRBV27	-	TRBJ1-5	-	TGTGCCAGCAGTTTGGGGACAAATCAGCCCCAGCATTTT	CASSLGTNQPQHF
TRBV10-3	-	TRBJ1-6	-	TGTGCCATCACCAACGACCATTATAATTCACCCCTCCACTTT	CAITNDHYNSPLHF
TRBV7-9	TRBD2	TRBJ2-7	few	TGTGCCAGCAGCTCCTGGGTGGGGCTAGCGGGATTCTACGAGCAGTACTTC	CASSSWVGLAGFYEQYF
TRBV5-4	-	TRBJ2-7	-	TGTGCCAGCAGCTTGGCCGGGATCTCCTACGAGCAGTACTTC	CASSLAGISYEQYF
TRBV4-1	-	TRBJ2-3	-	TGCGCCAGCAGCCAAGGTCTGGGGAGTAGCACAGATACGCAGTATTTT	CASSQGLGSSTDTQYF
TRBV10-2	-	TRBJ1-3	-	TGCGCCAGCAGTGAGTCCAGGGTTAGGGTCAACACCATATATTTT	CASSESRVRVNTIYF